This T cell receptor (beta chain) comes out of a study of siplizumab effects on memory and regulatory T cells. TCR templates, 75,000 to 100,000 per sample, were assayed. The data were produced by immunoSEQ multiplex PCR, yet TCRdb's version contains in-frame clones alone and is incomplete. The repertoire holds 50,000 or so clones, roughly 97% seen once, with about 0.6% in the top ten. Worth noting for this clone: Its antigen remains unknown.

Study results and caveats: Naive T cells, seemingly more diverse than memory cells, seemed major alloresponse contributors. There were only a minor fraction of alloreactive clones that mapped to unstimulated subsets.

The sequence was collected from a human donor in good health. The material sequenced was naive CD4+ T cells sorted from blood.

In DNA, the CDR3 is TGTGCCAGCAGCGTAGAAGGACTAGCGGGCTTTAGCACAGATACGCAGTATTTT. Its translation is CASSVEGLAGFSTDTQYF. The genes are TRBV9 and TRBJ2-3; TRBD2 agrees at 11 bases. CDR1 and CDR2 (germline): SGDLS, YYNGEE. Germline trimming cut 0 bases from V and 0 bases from J; bases unmatched to any gene: 6. CDR3 length: 18 amino acids. Supplemented by reference TRBV9 and TRBJ2-3, the full variable domain reads DSGVTQTPKHLITATGQRVTLRCSPRSGDLSVYWYQQSLDQGLQFLIQYYNGEERAKGNILERFSAQQFPDLHSELNLSSLELGDSALYFCASSVEGLAGFSTDTQYFGPGTRLTVL.